The T cell receptor (beta chain) under discussion was sequenced for a study of Ad26.COV2.S vaccination and SARS-CoV-2 variants. Background on the study: In the study, Ad26.COV2.S was injected intramuscularly once, or twice 56 days apart.

This clone was observed a handful of times. Its target is not known. This CDR3 spans 16 amino acids. Trimming cost V 4 bases and J 1 base, with 19 bases left between them. Germline V gene data show CDR1 as GTSNPN and CDR2 as SVGIG (reference sequence). Treatment described: some 20 received Ad26.COV2.S at low or high dose, single or two shots; roughly five received placebo; per-sample allocation not given. Specimens were obtained on day 63 following the first vaccine or placebo injection. It was an adult aged 18-55 years in Boston who was the donor. General study points: The study found similar non-spike TCR breadth in vaccine and placebo recipients.

Sequencing used immunoSEQ multiplex PCR; TCRdb keeps in-frame clones, though not all of them. The sample yields about 420,000 clones, around 87% seen once. The chain has TRBV30 and TRBJ1-1; a possible D gene is TRBD1 (5 bases). This clonotype was sampled from a person aged 18-60 years who received the Ad26.COV2.S COVID-19 vaccine or a placebo. The sequencing here drew on peripheral blood, taken in a trial of Ad26.COV2.S vaccine versus placebo. The CDR3 loop is CAWMRITGTENTEAFF. The CDR3 DNA follows: TGTGCCTGGATGCGGATAACCGGGACTGAGAACACTGAAGCTTTCTTT.